A single T cell receptor beta chain is shown here with its context. Patients of the Seattle cohort, enrolled during active infection, were followed longitudinally. This sample was included in a study of blood T cell repertoires in COVID-19. As for the study in general: Whether acute or convalescent, the COVID-19 samples came from the United States, Italy and Spain.

Authors' processing steps: Counts of nucleated cells, estimated from reference gene primer amplification, were obtained. Sequencing was performed with immunoSEQ multiplex PCR; in TCRdb, only in-frame clones are kept and a portion is missing. That table is the source of V, J and clone size, and D and trimming were worked out from the DNA. The sample has about 220,000 clones; 75% to 85% are singletons. What was sequenced was peripheral blood. The receptor's source is a woman in her 70s with COVID-19, enrolled during active disease.

CDR3 loop: CAWMEQGKLAVFF. Written as DNA, the CDR3 is TGTGCCTGGATGGAACAGGGGAAATTAGCGGTGTTTTTT. The rearrangement links TRBV30 to TRBJ1-4, with TRBD1 matching over 7 bases. The CDR3 length is 13 residues. V was pared by 4 bases and J by 15 bases, with 14 bases of the junction left unmatched. Germline values: CDR1 GTSNPN, CDR2 SVGIG (reference sequence). Full variable domain (missing parts from reference TRBV30 and TRBJ1-4): SQTIHQWPATLVQPVGSPLSLECTVEGTSNPNLYWYRQAAGRGLQLLFYSVGIGQISSEVPQNLSASRPQDRQFILSSKKLLLSDSGFYLCAWMEQGKLAVFFGSGTQLSVL.